This T cell receptor (beta chain) comes out of a study of T cells after yellow fever vaccination. This clonotype appeared many times. Its matching antigen is unknown. This CDR3 is 17 amino acids long. Losses at the gene ends were 6 bases for V and 0 bases for J; bases not matched to a gene: 4. CDR1 SGDLS and CDR2 YYNGEE come from the germline V gene. Study results and caveats: Among primary-vaccination clones, most reappeared after the booster, at just under 98% for CD4 and around 91% for CD8.

MiXCR, applied by TCRdb to the 5' RACE reads, yields one record per CDR3 protein. The table has about 110,000 distinct CDR3 sequences, under 9% seen once; the top ten hold 25%. The chain uses TRBV9 and TRBJ2-6; 12 bases match TRBD2. The sequencing here drew on CD8+ T cells sorted from PBMCs, taken 45 days after the yellow fever booster vaccination. The clonotype comes from a man aged 25 to 40 who received the YFV17D yellow fever vaccine. CDR3 sequence (DNA): TGTGCCAGCACTGGACTAGCGGGACACTCTGGGGCCAACGTCCTGACTTTC. Residues: CASTGLAGHSGANVLTF. Full variable domain (missing parts from reference TRBV9 and TRBJ2-6): DSGVTQTPKHLITATGQRVTLRCSPRSGDLSVYWYQQSLDQGLQFLIQYYNGEERAKGNILERFSAQQFPDLHSELNLSSLELGDSALYFCASTGLAGHSGANVLTFGAGSRLTVL.